A selection of T cell receptor beta chains follows, all from one sample in a study of control samples from healthy donors and cancer patients. The repertoire was sequenced with immunoSEQ multiplex PCR; TCRdb's copy has only in-frame clones and lacks some. This sample carries some 120,000 clones, roughly 90% of them seen once, and the ten largest clones take 8.5% to 10%. The sample taken for sequencing was blood. The receptor source for this set is a man between 18 and 29 years old in good health. Both conserved end residues are trimmed from each CDR3.

j_call v_call cdr3_aa
TRBJ2-3 TRBV2 ASITRGAGNTDTQY
TRBJ2-1 TRBV19 ASSINGRGGNEQF
TRBJ2-7 TRBV24-1 ATSDQRGQSSYEQY
TRBJ1-3 TRBV11-1 ARRPGPVGNTIY
TRBJ1-5 TRBV9 ASSVEGTSNQPQH
TRBJ1-1 TRBV9 ASSVDPYHREVPEAF
TRBJ1-2 TRBV19 ASSTGQWGGGYT
TRBJ1-4 TRBV6-5 ASSYRGQDTEKLF
TRBJ2-7 TRBV4-1 ASSQQLGADNEQY
TRBJ2-7 TRBV6-5 ASSYRGEQY
TRBJ2-4 TRBV6-5 ASSYSLGENIQY
TRBJ1-4 TRBV4-1 ASSQYLGPIGNEKLF
TRBJ2-2 TRBV19 ASRHTGVTGELF
TRBJ2-1 TRBV4-1 ASSQLAASYNEQF
TRBJ2-5 TRBV25-1 ASSATGVYQETQY
TRBJ1-1 TRBV6-2/TRBV6-3 ASSYSDTEAF
TRBJ2-5 TRBV11-3 ASSRGPGQQETQY
TRBJ1-1 TRBV4-1 ASSPWGTQGNTEAF
TRBJ1-1 TRBV20-1 SASQVGTEAF
TRBJ2-1 TRBV9 ASSVLGQGLDEQF
TRBJ1-5 TRBV19 ASSIGMRQPQH
TRBJ1-5 TRBV5-1 ASSLAGEGNQPQH
TRBJ2-3 TRBV5-1 ASSLRLAGATDTQY
TRBJ1-2 TRBV2 ASNGGTRRGYT
TRBJ1-4 TRBV3-1/TRBV3-2 ASSQGPGGVSYEKLF
TRBJ1-3 TRBV21-1 ASSKDTDSGNTIY
TRBJ2-5 TRBV7-9 ASSLAPDRGWQETQY
TRBJ1-5 TRBV5-8 ASSPGQFYSNQPQH
TRBJ1-3 TRBV30 AWTSGDGNTIY
TRBJ1-2 TRBV6-6 ASSYGWGNGYT
TRBJ2-7 TRBV19 ASSIYHGDPYEQY
TRBJ1-6 TRBV12-3/TRBV12-4 ASSLAPLSPLH
TRBJ2-5 TRBV19 ASSRTVGRGGPWETQY
TRBJ1-2 TRBV5-6 ASSLEWGGYGYT
TRBJ1-5 TRBV10-2 ASSEGATRSNQPQH
TRBJ1-5 TRBV20-1 SASISNQPQH
TRBJ1-2 TRBV29-1 SVEESGTNYGYT
TRBJ2-1 TRBV19 ASRGTDPSFYNEQF
TRBJ2-1 TRBV6-6 ATGGGNYNEQF
TRBJ2-5 TRBV7-9 ASSKDRVQETQY
TRBJ2-7 TRBV5-5 ASSLDRDRGPYEQY
TRBJ2-7 TRBV9 ASSVSTYSYEQY
TRBJ1-5 TRBV12-3/TRBV12-4 ASSFGGRQPQH
TRBJ1-5 TRBV30 AWSVKGWSNQPQH
TRBJ2-1 TRBV6-5 ASSNARDYYNEQF
TRBJ1-2 TRBV3-1/TRBV3-2 ASSQGRGVGYT
TRBJ2-4 TRBV18 ASSPKDRAKNIQY
TRBJ1-6 TRBV5-1 ASSLAGFNNSPLH
TRBJ1-1 TRBV5-1 ASSPGQNTEAF
TRBJ1-6 TRBV6-5 ASSYSTGTGLAPLH
TRBJ1-2 TRBV6-6 ASSSPGTGRYGYT
TRBJ2-3 TRBV7-9 ASSGLLEGLADTQY
TRBJ1-5 TRBV7-2 ASSLETGRNQPQH
TRBJ2-3 TRBV10-1 ASSALASTDTQY
TRBJ1-5 TRBV27 ASSLLGPNQPQH
TRBJ2-7 TRBV7-2 ASSLVSAYEQY
TRBJ2-5 TRBV6-5 ASRGEGLYQETQY